Described below is a single TCR beta chain sequence and its context. This sample is part of a study of shared clonotypes between healthy human individuals. TCRdb's copy holds only in-frame clones and misses some; the assay was immunoSEQ multiplex PCR. The table records roughly 590,000 clones, over 95% of them present only once. Trimming left V 2 bases short and J 7 bases short, with 14 bases between. There are 15 residues in the CDR3. Germline CDR1 MNHEY, CDR2 SMNVEV (reference sequence). Only CD45RO-negative cells positively selected for CCR7 counted as naive CD8 cells, so terminally differentiated effector memory CD45RA+ cells were excluded.

This sequence originates from a woman under 40 in good health. This sequence joins TRBV27 and TRBJ1-4; D possibly corresponds to TRBD1 (6 bases). What was sequenced was naive CD8+ T cells sorted from blood. CDR3 DNA: TGTGCCAGCAGTTTACGGGGGGCGTACGGTGAAAAACTGTTTTTT. This gives the protein CASSLRGAYGEKLFF.